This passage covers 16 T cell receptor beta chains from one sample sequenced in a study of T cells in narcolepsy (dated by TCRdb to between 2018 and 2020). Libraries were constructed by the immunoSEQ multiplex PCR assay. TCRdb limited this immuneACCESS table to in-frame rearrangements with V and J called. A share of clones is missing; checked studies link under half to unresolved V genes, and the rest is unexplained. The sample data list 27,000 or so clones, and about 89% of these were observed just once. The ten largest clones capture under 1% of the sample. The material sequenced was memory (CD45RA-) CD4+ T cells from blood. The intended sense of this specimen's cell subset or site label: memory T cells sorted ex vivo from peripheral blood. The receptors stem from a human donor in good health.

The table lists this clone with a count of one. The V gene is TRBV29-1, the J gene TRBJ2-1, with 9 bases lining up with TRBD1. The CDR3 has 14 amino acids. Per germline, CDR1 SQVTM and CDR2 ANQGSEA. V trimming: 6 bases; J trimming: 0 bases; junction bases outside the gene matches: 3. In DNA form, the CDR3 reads TGCAGCGTCGGACAGGGGAACTCCTACAATGAGCAGTTCTTC. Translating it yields CSVGQGNSYNEQFF.

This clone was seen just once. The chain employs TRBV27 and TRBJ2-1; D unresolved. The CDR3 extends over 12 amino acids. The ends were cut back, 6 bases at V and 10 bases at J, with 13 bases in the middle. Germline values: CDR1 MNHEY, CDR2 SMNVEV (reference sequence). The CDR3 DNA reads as TGTGCCAGCAGCGGGCTCCAGGAGGAGCAGTTCTTC. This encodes CASSGLQEEQFF.

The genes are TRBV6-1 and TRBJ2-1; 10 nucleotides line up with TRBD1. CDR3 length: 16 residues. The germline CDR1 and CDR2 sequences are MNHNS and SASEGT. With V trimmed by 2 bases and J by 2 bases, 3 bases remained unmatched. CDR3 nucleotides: TGTGCCAGCAGTGAATATGGGACAGGGGCCTACAATGAGCAGTTCTTC. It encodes CASSEYGTGAYNEQFF.

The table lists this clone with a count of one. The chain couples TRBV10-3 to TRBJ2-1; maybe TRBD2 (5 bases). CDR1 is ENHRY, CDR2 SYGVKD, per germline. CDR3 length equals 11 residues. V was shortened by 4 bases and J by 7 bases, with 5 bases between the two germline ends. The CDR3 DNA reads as TGTGCCATCAGTGCGGGGAATGAGCAGTTCTTC. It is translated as CAISAGNEQFF.

CDR3 in amino acids: CASSLEGFYGYTF. CDR3 nucleotides: TGTGCCAGCAGTTTAGAGGGCTTCTATGGCTACACCTTC. The rearrangement joins TRBV28 to TRBJ1-2; D gene uncertain. Trimming took 2 bases from V and 4 from J, leaving 8 bases between them. CDR1 is MDHEN and CDR2 is SYDVKM in the germline V gene. This CDR3 has 13 residues.

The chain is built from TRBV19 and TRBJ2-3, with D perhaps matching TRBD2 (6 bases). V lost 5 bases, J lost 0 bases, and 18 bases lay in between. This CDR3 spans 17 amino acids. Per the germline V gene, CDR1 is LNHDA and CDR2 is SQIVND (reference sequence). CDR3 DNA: TGTGCCAGTAGTGACGGGACTCCAACAACTAGCACAGATACGCAGTATTTT. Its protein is CASSDGTPTTSTDTQYF.

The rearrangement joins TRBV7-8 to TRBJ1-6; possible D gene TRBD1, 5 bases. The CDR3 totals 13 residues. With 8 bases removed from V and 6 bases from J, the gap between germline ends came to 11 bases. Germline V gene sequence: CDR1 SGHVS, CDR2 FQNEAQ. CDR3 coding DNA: TGTGCCAGCGCCCGAGGGGCTAATTCACCCCTCCACTTT. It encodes CASARGANSPLHF.

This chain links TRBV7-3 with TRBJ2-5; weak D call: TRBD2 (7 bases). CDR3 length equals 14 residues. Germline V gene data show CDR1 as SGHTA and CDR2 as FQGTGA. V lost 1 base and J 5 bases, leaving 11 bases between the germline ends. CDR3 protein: CASSLSRGGETQYF. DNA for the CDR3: TGTGCCAGCAGCTTAAGCAGGGGAGGGGAGACCCAGTACTTC.

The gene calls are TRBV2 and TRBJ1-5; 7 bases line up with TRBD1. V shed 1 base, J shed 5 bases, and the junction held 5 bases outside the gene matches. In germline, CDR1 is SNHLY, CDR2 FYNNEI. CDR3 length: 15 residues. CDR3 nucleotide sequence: TGTGCCAGCAGTGAAGAGGGGGCGTACGATCAGCCCCAGCATTTT. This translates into CASSEEGAYDQPQHF.

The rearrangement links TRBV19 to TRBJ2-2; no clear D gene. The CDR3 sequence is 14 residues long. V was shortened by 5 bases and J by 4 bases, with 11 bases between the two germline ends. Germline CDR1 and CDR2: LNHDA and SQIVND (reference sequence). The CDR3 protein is CASSFRPVTGELFF. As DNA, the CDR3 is TGTGCCAGTAGTTTTCGCCCGGTCACCGGGGAGCTGTTTTTT.

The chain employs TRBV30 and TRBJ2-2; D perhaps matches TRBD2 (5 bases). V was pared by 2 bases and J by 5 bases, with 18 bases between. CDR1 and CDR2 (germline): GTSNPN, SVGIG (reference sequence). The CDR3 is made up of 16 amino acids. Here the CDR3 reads CAWSPLGRAPTGELFF. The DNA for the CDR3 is TGTGCCTGGAGTCCCCTAGGGCGGGCCCCAACCGGGGAGCTGTTTTTT.

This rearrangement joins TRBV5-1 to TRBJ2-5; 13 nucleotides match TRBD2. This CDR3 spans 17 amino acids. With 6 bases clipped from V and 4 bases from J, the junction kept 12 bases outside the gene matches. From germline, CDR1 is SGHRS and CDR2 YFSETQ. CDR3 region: CASTYSTTSGGRETQYF. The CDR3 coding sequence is TGCGCCAGCACCTACTCCACGACTAGCGGGGGGCGAGAGACCCAGTACTTC.

The CDR3 DNA is TGTGCCAGCTTAGTGGGTACAGAGAACACTGAAGCTTTCTTT. Translation gives CASLVGTENTEAFF. The chain joins TRBV2 to TRBJ1-1; no clear D gene. V dropped 8 bases and J dropped 1 base, with 14 bases sitting between them. Looked up from germline, CDR1 is SNHLY and CDR2 is FYNNEI. The CDR3 totals 14 residues.

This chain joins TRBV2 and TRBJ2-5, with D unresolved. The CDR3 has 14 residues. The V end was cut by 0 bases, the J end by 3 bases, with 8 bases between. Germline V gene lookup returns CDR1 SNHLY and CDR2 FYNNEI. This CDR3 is CASSEARLEETQYF. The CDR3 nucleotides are TGTGCCAGCAGTGAAGCCAGACTTGAAGAGACCCAGTACTTC.

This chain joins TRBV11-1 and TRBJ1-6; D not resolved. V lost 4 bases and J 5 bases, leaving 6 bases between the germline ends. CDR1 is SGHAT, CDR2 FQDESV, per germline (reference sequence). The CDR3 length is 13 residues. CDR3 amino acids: CASSSWDNSPLHF. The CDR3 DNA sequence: TGTGCCAGCAGCTCCTGGGATAATTCACCCCTCCACTTT.

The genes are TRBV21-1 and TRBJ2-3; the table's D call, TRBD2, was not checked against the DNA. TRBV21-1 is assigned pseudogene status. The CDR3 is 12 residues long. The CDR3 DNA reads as TGTGCCAGCAGTGTAGAGGCAGATACGCAGTATTTT. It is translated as CASSVEADTQYF.